This section outlines one T cell receptor beta chain sequence together with its context. The sample comes from a study of blood T cell repertoires in COVID-19. Background on the study: Sources were T cells, B-cell-depleted T cells, or PBMCs; the material itself was cDNA or gDNA.

Original handling: Amplification of reference gene primers provided the estimated nucleated cell counts. Clones were sequenced by immunoSEQ multiplex PCR, and TCRdb holds only the in-frame ones, with some missing. D and trimming come from the DNA, and the V and J calls and clone size come from that table. This sample carries more than 200,000 clones, roughly 80% of them seen once, and the ten largest clones take around 8.9%. CDR1 is MGHRA and CDR2 is YSYEKL in the germline V gene. With 1 base removed from V and 5 bases from J, the gap between germline ends came to 24 bases. The CDR3 loop spans 19 amino acids.

The rearrangement uses TRBV4-1 and TRBJ2-1, with a weak D call TRBD2 (5 bases). This receptor was identified in a man older than 75 with acute or convalescent COVID-19. Material: peripheral blood. The CDR3 loop is CASSQAPPWGAALNNEQFF. CDR3 sequence (DNA): TGCGCCAGCAGCCAAGCACCCCCGTGGGGAGCGGCCTTAAACAATGAGCAGTTCTTC.